The present entry profiles one TCR beta chain with its context. The antigen is not known. This entry comes from a study of monozygotic twins with inflammatory bowel disease. Germline CDR1 is LGHNA and CDR2 is YNFKEQ. The CDR3 consists of 20 residues. Template-switch reactions added UMIs with a 6-nucleotide sample barcode. From its re-call of the 5' RACE reads, TCRdb lists each CDR3 protein once, without DNA. This sample's table has 80,000 or so distinct CDR3 sequences. Study observations and caveats: Differing T cell subtypes remained indistinguishable. Clonotype sharing was lower in IBD patients than healthy twins, most markedly with disease activity.

The sequenced sample was blood. The genes are TRBV4-2 and TRBJ2-1; TCRdb selects TRBD1, and the lack of DNA leaves this call unchecked. This TCR came from a human donor with ulcerative colitis or Crohn's disease, or a healthy co-twin of an affected twin (not recorded which). CDR3 sequence reads: CASSQEKLSFRGGPYNEQFF.